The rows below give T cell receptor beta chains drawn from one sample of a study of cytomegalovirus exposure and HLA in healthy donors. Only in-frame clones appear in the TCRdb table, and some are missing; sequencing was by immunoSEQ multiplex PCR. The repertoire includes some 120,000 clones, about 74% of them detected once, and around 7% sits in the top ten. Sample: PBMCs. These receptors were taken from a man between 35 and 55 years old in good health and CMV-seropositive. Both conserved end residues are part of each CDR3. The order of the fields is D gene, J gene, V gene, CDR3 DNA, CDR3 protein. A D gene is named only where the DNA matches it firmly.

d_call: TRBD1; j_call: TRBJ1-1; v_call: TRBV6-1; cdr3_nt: TGTGCCAGCAGGCCGGGACAGGAGAACACTGAAGCTTTCTTT; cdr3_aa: CASRPGQENTEAFF
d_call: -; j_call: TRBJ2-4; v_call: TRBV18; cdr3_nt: TGTGCCAGCTCACTATCAGGGGTGGCCATTCAGTACTTC; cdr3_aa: CASSLSGVAIQYF
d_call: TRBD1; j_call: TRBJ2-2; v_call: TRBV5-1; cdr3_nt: TGCGCCAGCAGAACAGGGGGCGCGAGCACCGGGGAGCTGTTTTTT; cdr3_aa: CASRTGGASTGELFF
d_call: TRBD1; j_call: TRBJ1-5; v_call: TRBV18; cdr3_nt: TGTGCCAGCTCACCCAGGGGGAATGGTCAGCCCCAGCATTTT; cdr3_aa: CASSPRGNGQPQHF
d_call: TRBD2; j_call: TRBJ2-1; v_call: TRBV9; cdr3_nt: TGTGCCAGCAGCATCGGACTAGCGGGAGGAGGTGGCTACAATGAGCAGTTCTTC; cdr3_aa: CASSIGLAGGGGYNEQFF
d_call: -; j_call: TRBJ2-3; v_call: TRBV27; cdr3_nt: TGTGCCAGCAACCCAGGGGGGACAGATACGCAGTATTTT; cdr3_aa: CASNPGGTDTQYF
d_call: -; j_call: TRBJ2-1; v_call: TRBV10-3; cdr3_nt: TGTGCCATCGGCGCTCGGACAGAGAGCTCCTACAATGAGCAGTTCTTC; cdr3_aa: CAIGARTESSYNEQFF
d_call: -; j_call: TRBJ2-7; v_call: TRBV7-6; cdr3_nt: TGTGCCAGCAGCTTGACAGAGACCTACGAGCAGTACTTC; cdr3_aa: CASSLTETYEQYF
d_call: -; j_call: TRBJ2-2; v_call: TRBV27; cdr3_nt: TGTGCCAGCAGTTTATCCTCCGACAGCCCGAACACCGGGGAGCTGTTTTTT; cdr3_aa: CASSLSSDSPNTGELFF
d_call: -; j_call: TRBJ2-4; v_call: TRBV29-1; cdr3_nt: TGCAGCGTTGATGGGGAGGGGGGAAAGGACATTCAGTACTTC; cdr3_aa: CSVDGEGGKDIQYF